This TCR beta chain came from a study of blood T cell repertoires in COVID-19. As for the study in general: The samples span acute and convalescent COVID-19 from the United States, Italy and Spain. Sources were T cells, B-cell-depleted T cells, or PBMCs; the material itself was cDNA or gDNA.

Authors' methods: Amplification with reference gene primers provided the estimates of nucleated cell counts. Some clones are missing from TCRdb's copy, which holds only in-frame ones; the method was immunoSEQ multiplex PCR. That table gives V, J and clone size, and the DNA gave D and trimming. The sample records approximately 100,000 clones, just under 85% being singletons. This CDR3 region has 16 residues. CDR1 and CDR2 (germline): SGDLS, YYNGEE. J gave up 0 bases and V 0 bases, and 2 bases lay outside the gene matches. The chain links TRBV9 to TRBJ1-3, with 8 bases lining up with TRBD1. This sequence originates from a man in his sixties or seventies with acute or convalescent COVID-19. The sample consisted of peripheral blood. The CDR3 region is CASSVGQGFSGNTIYF. CDR3 in DNA: TGTGCCAGCAGCGTAGGACAGGGGTTCTCTGGAAACACCATATATTTT. Supplemented by reference TRBV9 and TRBJ1-3, the full variable domain reads DSGVTQTPKHLITATGQRVTLRCSPRSGDLSVYWYQQSLDQGLQFLIQYYNGEERAKGNILERFSAQQFPDLHSELNLSSLELGDSALYFCASSVGQGFSGNTIYFGEGSWLTVV.